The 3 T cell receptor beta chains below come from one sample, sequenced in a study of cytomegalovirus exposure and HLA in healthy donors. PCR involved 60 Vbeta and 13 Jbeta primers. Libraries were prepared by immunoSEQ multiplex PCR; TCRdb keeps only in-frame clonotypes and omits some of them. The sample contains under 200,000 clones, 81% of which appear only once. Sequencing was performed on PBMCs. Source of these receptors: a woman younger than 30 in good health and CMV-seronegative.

This CDR3 is CASSSLGGRLATNEKLFF. CDR3 coding DNA: TGTGCCAGCAGTTCCCTGGGGGGACGACTTGCAACTAATGAAAAACTGTTTTTT. This sequence joins TRBV28 and TRBJ1-4; D is perhaps TRBD1 (5 bases). Trimming stripped 4 bases from V and 0 bases from J, with 18 bases between. The CDR3 is 18 amino acids. Germline-derived CDR1 and CDR2 are MDHEN and SYDVKM. Filled out from reference TRBV28 and TRBJ1-4, the complete variable domain reads DVKVTQSSRYLVKRTGEKVFLECVQDMDHENMFWYRQDPGLGLRLIYFSYDVKMKEKGDIPEGYSVSREKKERFSLILESASTNQTSMYLCASSSLGGRLATNEKLFFGSGTQLSVL.

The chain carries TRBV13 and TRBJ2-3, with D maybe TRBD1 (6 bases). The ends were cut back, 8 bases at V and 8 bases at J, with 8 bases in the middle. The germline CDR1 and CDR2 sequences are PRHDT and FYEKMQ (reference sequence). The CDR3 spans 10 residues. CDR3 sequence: CASLGGTQYF. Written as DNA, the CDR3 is TGTGCCAGCTTAGGGGGTACGCAGTATTTT.

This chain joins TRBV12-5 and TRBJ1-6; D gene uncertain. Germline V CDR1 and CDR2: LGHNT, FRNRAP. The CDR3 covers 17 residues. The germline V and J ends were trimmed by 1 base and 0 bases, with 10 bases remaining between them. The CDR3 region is CASGLGLASSYNSPLHF. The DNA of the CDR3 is TGTGCTAGTGGTTTGGGACTTGCGAGCTCCTATAATTCACCCCTCCACTTT.